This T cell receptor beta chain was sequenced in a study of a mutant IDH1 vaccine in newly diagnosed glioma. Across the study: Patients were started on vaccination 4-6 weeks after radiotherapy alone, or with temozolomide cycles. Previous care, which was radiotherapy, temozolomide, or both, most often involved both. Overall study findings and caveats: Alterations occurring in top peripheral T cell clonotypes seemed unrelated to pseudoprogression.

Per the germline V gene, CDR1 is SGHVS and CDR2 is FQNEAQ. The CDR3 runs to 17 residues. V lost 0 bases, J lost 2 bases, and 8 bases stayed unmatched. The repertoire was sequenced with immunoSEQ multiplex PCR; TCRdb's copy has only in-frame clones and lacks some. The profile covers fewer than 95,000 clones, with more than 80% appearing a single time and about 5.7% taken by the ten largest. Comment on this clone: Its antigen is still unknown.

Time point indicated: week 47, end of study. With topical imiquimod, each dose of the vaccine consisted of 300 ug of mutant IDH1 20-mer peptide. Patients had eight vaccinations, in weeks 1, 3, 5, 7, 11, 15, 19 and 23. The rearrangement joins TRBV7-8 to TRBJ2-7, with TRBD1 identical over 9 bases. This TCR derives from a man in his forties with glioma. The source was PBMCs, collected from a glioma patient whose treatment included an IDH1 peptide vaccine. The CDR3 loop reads CASSLAARQGGPYEQYF. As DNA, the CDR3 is TGTGCCAGCAGCTTAGCGGCAAGACAGGGGGGGCCCTACGAGCAGTACTTC.